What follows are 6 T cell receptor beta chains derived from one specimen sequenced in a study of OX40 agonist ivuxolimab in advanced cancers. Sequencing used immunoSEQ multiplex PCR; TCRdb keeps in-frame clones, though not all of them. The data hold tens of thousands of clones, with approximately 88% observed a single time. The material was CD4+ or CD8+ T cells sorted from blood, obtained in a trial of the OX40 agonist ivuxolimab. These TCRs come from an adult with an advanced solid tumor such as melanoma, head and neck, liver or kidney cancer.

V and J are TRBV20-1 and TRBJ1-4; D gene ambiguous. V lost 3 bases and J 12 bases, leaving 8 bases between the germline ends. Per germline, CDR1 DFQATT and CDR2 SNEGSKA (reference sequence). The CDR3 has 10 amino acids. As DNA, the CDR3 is TGCAGTGCTAGGGGTGAGGAACTGTTTTTT. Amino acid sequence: CSARGEELFF.

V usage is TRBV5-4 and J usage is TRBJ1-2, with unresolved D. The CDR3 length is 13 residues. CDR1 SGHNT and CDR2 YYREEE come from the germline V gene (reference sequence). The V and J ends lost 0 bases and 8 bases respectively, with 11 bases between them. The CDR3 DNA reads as TGTGCCAGCAGCTTGGTCGGGGTTCCGGGCTACACCTTC. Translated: CASSLVGVPGYTF.

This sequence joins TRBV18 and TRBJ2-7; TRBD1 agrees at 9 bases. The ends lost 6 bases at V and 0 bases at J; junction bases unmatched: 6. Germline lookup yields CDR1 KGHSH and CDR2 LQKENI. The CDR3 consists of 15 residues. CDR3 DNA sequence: TGTGCCAGCTCCCTCGGACAGGGGTTCTCCTACGAGCAGTACTTC. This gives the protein CASSLGQGFSYEQYF.

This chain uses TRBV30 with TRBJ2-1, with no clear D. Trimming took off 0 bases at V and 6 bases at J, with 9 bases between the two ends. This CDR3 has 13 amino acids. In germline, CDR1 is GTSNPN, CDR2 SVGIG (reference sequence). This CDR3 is CAWSVSWGNEQFF. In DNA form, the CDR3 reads TGTGCCTGGAGTGTAAGTTGGGGCAATGAGCAGTTCTTC.

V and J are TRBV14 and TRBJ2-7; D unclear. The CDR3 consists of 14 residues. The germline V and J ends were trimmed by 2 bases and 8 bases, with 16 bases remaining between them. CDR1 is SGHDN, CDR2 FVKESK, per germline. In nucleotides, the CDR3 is TGTGCCAGCAGCCAATCTGATCCCCTACTGAAGCAGTACTTC. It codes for CASSQSDPLLKQYF.

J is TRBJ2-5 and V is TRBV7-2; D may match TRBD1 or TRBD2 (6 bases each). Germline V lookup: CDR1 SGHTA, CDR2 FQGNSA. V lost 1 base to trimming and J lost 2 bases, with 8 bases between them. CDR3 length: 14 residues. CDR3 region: CASSLGGTQETQYF. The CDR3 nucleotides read TGTGCCAGCAGCTTAGGCGGGACACAAGAGACCCAGTACTTC.